What follows are 25 T cell receptor beta chains derived from one specimen sequenced in a study of response to subunit inactivated influenza vaccine. TCRdb itself ran the RT-PCR reads through MiXCR, one entry per CDR3 protein. In the table there are some 850,000 distinct CDR3 sequences, around 18% of which are singletons. The starting material was PBMCs from blood, obtained around 5 days after vaccination. These receptors were obtained from a man aged 45-65 years who received an inactivated influenza vaccine.

This clonotype appeared many times. This rearrangement joins TRBV12-3 or TRBV12-4 to TRBJ1-1; D unclear. This CDR3 has 13 amino acids. The V and J ends lost 8 bases and 2 bases respectively, with 12 bases between them. The CDR3 DNA sequence: TGTGCCAGCGGCTTTAGGGCTAACACTGAAGCTTTCTTT. This gives the protein CASGFRANTEAFF.

V usage is TRBV10-3 and J usage is TRBJ2-3; either TRBD1 or TRBD2 may supply D (6 bases each). V gave up 11 bases and J gave up 6 bases, with 21 bases separating them. Germline-derived CDR1 and CDR2 are ENHRY and SYGVKD. This CDR3 comprises 14 residues. CDR3 coding DNA: TGTGCCGTCGGCCCGGGGCAGGGGAGGGATACGCAGTATTTT. Residues: CAVGPGQGRDTQYF.

The chain is built from TRBV4-3 and TRBJ1-5, with 7 bases aligning to TRBD1. V was pared by 1 base and J by 8 bases, with 5 bases of the junction left unmatched. This CDR3 is 14 amino acids long. Looked up from germline, CDR1 is LGHNA and CDR2 is YSLEER. The CDR3, as DNA: TGCGCCAGCAGCCAAGGACAGGGTAGCGAGCCCCAGCATTTT. Protein sequence: CASSQGQGSEPQHF.

The V gene is TRBV6-1, the J gene TRBJ2-2; perhaps TRBD2 as D (6 bases). Germline V gives CDR1 MNHNS, CDR2 SASEGT. The CDR3 consists of 16 residues. V lost 5 bases to trimming and J lost 0 bases, with 13 bases between them. CDR3 protein: CASSPHPGANTGELFF. CDR3 DNA sequence: TGTGCCAGCAGTCCCCATCCGGGGGCGAACACCGGGGAGCTGTTTTTT.

The chain combines TRBV6-1 with TRBJ2-3, with TRBD2 as a possible D gene (5 bases). V lost 5 bases and J 3 bases, leaving 9 bases between the germline ends. The CDR3 sequence is 13 residues long. Germline V gene data show CDR1 as MNHNS and CDR2 as SASEGT. In nucleotides, the CDR3 is TGTGCCAGCAGTCAACTAGTTACAGATACGCAGTATTTT. The encoded protein is CASSQLVTDTQYF.

This clonotype has more than one count but fewer than ten. The chain is built from TRBV7-6 and TRBJ2-7; D is possibly TRBD2 (5 bases). Germline V gene lookup returns CDR1 SGHVS and CDR2 FNYEAQ. The CDR3 runs 16 residues. V was shortened by 5 bases and J by 3 bases, with 20 bases between the two germline ends. Here the CDR3 DNA reads TGTGCCAGCAGCCCCGTTCCGGCTAGCAGCCACTACGAGCAGTACTTC. This sequence encodes CASSPVPASSHYEQYF.

This clonotype appeared a single time. V and J are TRBV27 and TRBJ2-7, with 8 bases aligning to TRBD1. The germline V gene has CDR1 MNHEY and CDR2 SMNVEV (reference sequence). V was clipped by 2 bases and J by 4 bases; unmatched bases: 7. This CDR3 has 15 residues. This CDR3 reads CASSLIGQGSYEQYF. As DNA, the CDR3 is TGTGCCAGCAGTTTAATTGGACAGGGTAGTTACGAGCAGTACTTC.

In this sample, this clonotype turned up a few times. The chain recombines TRBV29-1 with TRBJ2-7; TRBD1 aligns across 8 bases. Germline V gene lookup returns CDR1 SQVTM and CDR2 ANQGSEA. The CDR3 runs to 13 residues. Trimming cost V 7 bases and J 4 bases; bases outside gene matches: 9. The CDR3 loop reads CSAKTGVAYEQYF. CDR3 DNA: TGCAGCGCCAAGACAGGGGTGGCGTACGAGCAGTACTTC.

This clonotype was detected a few times. The chain links TRBV20-1 to TRBJ1-5; no firm D call. Trimming stripped 6 bases from V and 7 bases from J, with 4 bases between. The germline CDR1 and CDR2 sequences are DFQATT and SNEGSKA (reference sequence). The CDR3 is 9 amino acids. In DNA form, the CDR3 reads TGCAGTGCGGGGCAGCCCCAGCATTTT. This encodes CSAGQPQHF.

J is TRBJ2-1 and V is TRBV12-3 or TRBV12-4; the match to TRBD2 covers 9 bases. The CDR3 sequence is 18 residues long. Trimming removed 2 bases from V and 7 bases from J; junction bases left unmatched: 15. DNA for the CDR3: TGTGCCAGCAGTTTAAGGGGCGGGAGGGGTCTGGCTGGAAATGAGCAGTTCTTC. Encoded protein: CASSLRGGRGLAGNEQFF.

V is TRBV15 and J is TRBJ2-1; D is undetermined. CDR1 is LNHNV and CDR2 is YYDKDF in the germline V gene (reference sequence). V gave up 0 bases and J gave up 0 bases, with 9 bases separating them. The CDR3 is 16 residues long. This chain's CDR3 is CATSRDKGSSYNEQFF. DNA of the CDR3: TGTGCCACCAGCAGAGATAAGGGTAGCTCCTACAATGAGCAGTTCTTC.

The gene calls are TRBV25-1 and TRBJ2-5; perhaps TRBD2 as D (5 bases). The ends were cut back, 5 bases at V and 2 bases at J, with 18 bases in the middle. This CDR3 is 16 amino acids long. Per germline, CDR1 MGHDK and CDR2 SYGVNS. The CDR3 nucleotides are TGTGCCAGCAGTCCACGACTGACGGGATATCAAGAGACCCAGTACTTC. Translated: CASSPRLTGYQETQYF.

This clonotype came up many times. The rearrangement joins TRBV12-3 or TRBV12-4 to TRBJ2-7, with 9 bases aligning to TRBD2. With 5 bases clipped from V and 3 bases from J, the junction kept 5 bases outside the gene matches. CDR3 length equals 14 residues. In DNA, the CDR3 is TGTGCCAGCAGTCAAGCGGGAGGAAACTACGAGCAGTACTTC. Residues: CASSQAGGNYEQYF.

CDR3 region: CASQGLHGNQETQYF. CDR3 coding DNA: TGTGCCAGCCAGGGCCTACATGGGAACCAAGAGACCCAGTACTTC. The V and J genes are TRBV7-9 and TRBJ2-5, with a tentative D call TRBD1 (5 bases). The germline CDR1 and CDR2 sequences are SEHNR and FQNEAQ (reference sequence). This CDR3 is 15 amino acids long. With 8 bases removed from V and 0 bases from J, the gap between germline ends came to 16 bases.

This clonotype has only a few counts. J is TRBJ2-5 and V is TRBV11-2; 11 bases fit TRBD1. V was clipped by 1 base and J by 6 bases; unmatched bases: 13. CDR1 is SGHAT, CDR2 FQNNGV, per germline. The CDR3 has 18 residues. The CDR3 protein is CASSLGELRDRGWKTQYF. The CDR3 bases are TGTGCCAGCAGCTTAGGAGAACTGCGGGACAGGGGGTGGAAGACCCAGTACTTC.

This clonotype was found many times. V gene TRBV12-3 or TRBV12-4 combines with J gene TRBJ2-5; 12 bases line up with TRBD2. The CDR3 runs 12 residues. The trim removed 6 bases at V and 14 bases at J, leaving 7 bases unmatched. In DNA, the CDR3 is TGTGCCAGCAGCGTGAGGACTAGCGGGGCCTACTTC. This encodes CASSVRTSGAYF.

The chain couples TRBV5-1 to TRBJ2-5, with TRBD2 matching over 9 bases. V lost 4 bases to trimming and J lost 1 base; unmatched junction nucleotides: 11. This CDR3 has 17 amino acids. Germline V lookup: CDR1 SGHRS, CDR2 YFSETQ. CDR3 nucleotides: TGCGCCAGCAGCCTCTTCACCGGGACTAGCCTCCAAGAGACCCAGTACTTC. This translates into CASSLFTGTSLQETQYF.

The rearrangement uses TRBV5-1 and TRBJ2-7; TRBD2 aligns across 7 bases. V lost 3 bases, J lost 1 base, and 7 bases stayed unmatched. Germline V lookup: CDR1 SGHRS, CDR2 YFSETQ. CDR3 size: 15 residues. The chain's CDR3 is CASSSGTILSYEQYF. The CDR3 nucleotides read TGCGCCAGCAGCTCCGGGACTATTCTGTCCTACGAGCAGTACTTC.

The rearrangement links TRBV5-1 to TRBJ2-2; 7 bases agree with TRBD1. The trim removed 4 bases at V and 0 bases at J, leaving 9 bases unmatched. The CDR3 runs to 17 residues. Germline V gene data show CDR1 as SGHRS and CDR2 as YFSETQ. CDR3 nucleotide sequence: TGCGCCAGCAGCAGCCCAAAAGGGGGCGCGAACACCGGGGAGCTGTTTTTT. Translated: CASSSPKGGANTGELFF.

The V call is TRBV12-3 or TRBV12-4, the J call TRBJ2-2, with a tentative D call TRBD2 (7 bases). The CDR3 length is 14 residues. The ends were cut back, 4 bases at V and 7 bases at J, with 13 bases in the middle. This CDR3 reads CASSWGGRGGELFF. The DNA for the CDR3 is TGTGCCAGCAGTTGGGGGGGGCGAGGCGGGGAGCTGTTTTTT.

The table lists this clonotype with a few counts. V gene TRBV20-1 combines with J gene TRBJ2-3, with no clear D. The CDR3 length is 13 residues. The V gene lost 0 bases and the J gene lost 3 bases, with 7 bases spanning the gap. From germline, CDR1 is DFQATT and CDR2 SNEGSKA (reference sequence). The CDR3 protein is CSARDRVTDTQYF. The CDR3 bases are TGCAGTGCTAGAGATCGGGTGACAGATACGCAGTATTTT.

The rearrangement links TRBV6-1 to TRBJ2-1, with D unclear. Trimming pared 8 bases from V and 4 bases from J, leaving 18 bases between. CDR1 and CDR2 (germline): MNHNS, SASEGT. This CDR3 comprises 15 residues. The CDR3 is CASYGQHFRYNEQFF. The CDR3 DNA follows: TGTGCCAGCTACGGGCAGCATTTTCGGTACAATGAGCAGTTCTTC.

This clonotype has only a few counts. As DNA, the CDR3 is TGCGCCAGCAGCCCGCGGACAGGGGACGATACGCAGTATTTT. This encodes CASSPRTGDDTQYF. The V gene is TRBV5-1, the J gene TRBJ2-3; TRBD1 agrees at 9 bases. CDR1 is SGHRS and CDR2 is YFSETQ in the germline V gene. V gave up 4 bases and J gave up 6 bases; unmatched junction bases: 6. The length of the CDR3 is 14 residues.

This chain connects TRBV5-4 to TRBJ2-1; D is unresolved. Germline CDR1 and CDR2: SGHNT and YYREEE (reference sequence). The CDR3 sequence is 16 residues long. V shed 2 bases and J shed 5 bases, with 17 bases lying between them. CDR3 in DNA: TGTGCCAGCAGCTTAGGTTCCTCCGGGCCCCACAATGAGCAGTTCTTC. Amino acids: CASSLGSSGPHNEQFF.

The V gene is TRBV2, the J gene TRBJ1-5; D remains unclear. With 3 bases removed from V and 4 bases from J, the gap between germline ends came to 13 bases. Germline lookup yields CDR1 SNHLY and CDR2 FYNNEI. The CDR3 length is 15 residues. In DNA, the CDR3 is TGTGCCAGCAGTGACGCCGCGGCCTCAAATCAGCCCCAGCATTTT. It is translated as CASSDAAASNQPQHF.